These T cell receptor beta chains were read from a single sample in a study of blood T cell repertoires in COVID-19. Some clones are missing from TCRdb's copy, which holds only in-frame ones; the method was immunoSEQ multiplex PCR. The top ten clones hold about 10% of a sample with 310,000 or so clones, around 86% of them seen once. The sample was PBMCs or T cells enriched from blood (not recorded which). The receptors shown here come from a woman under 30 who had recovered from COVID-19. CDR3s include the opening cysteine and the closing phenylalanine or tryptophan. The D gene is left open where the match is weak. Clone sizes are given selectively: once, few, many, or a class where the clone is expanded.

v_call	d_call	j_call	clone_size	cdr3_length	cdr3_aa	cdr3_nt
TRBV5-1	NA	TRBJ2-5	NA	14	CASSLLGSQETQYF	TGCGCCAGCAGCTTGTTGGGCTCCCAAGAGACCCAGTACTTC
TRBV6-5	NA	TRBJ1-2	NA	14	CASSRRVEDYGYTF	TGTGCCAGCAGCCGCAGGGTCGAAGACTATGGCTACACCTTC
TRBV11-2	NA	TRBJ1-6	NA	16	CASSSRGGPYNSPLHF	TGTGCCAGCAGCTCCCGGGGGGGTCCCTATAATTCACCCCTCCACTTT
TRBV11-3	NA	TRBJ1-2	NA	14	CASRLEVLDYGYTF	TGTGCCAGCAGACTAGAAGTACTGGACTATGGCTACACCTTC
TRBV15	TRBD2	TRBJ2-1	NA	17	CATSKNVLAGGYNEQFF	TGTGCCACCAGCAAGAATGTCCTAGCGGGAGGGTACAATGAGCAGTTCTTC
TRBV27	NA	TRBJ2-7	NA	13	CASSFGQTYEQYF	TGTGCCAGCAGTTTTGGACAGACCTACGAGCAGTACTTC
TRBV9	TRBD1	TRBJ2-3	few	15	CASSVLGQHTDTQYF	TGTGCCAGCAGCGTTTTGGGACAGCACACAGATACGCAGTATTTT
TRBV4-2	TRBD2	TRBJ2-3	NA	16	CASSPGGGGQGDTQYF	TGTGCCAGCAGCCCTGGGGGGGGAGGGCAGGGAGATACGCAGTATTTT
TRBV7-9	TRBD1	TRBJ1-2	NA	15	CASSQGGMSYYGYTF	TGTGCCAGCAGCCAGGGGGGAATGAGTTACTATGGCTACACCTTC
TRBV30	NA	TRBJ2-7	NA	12	CAWSVQTYEQYF	TGTGCCTGGAGTGTACAAACCTACGAGCAGTACTTC
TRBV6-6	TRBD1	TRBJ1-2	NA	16	CASRPGDRPFIYGYTF	TGTGCCAGCAGACCCGGGGACAGACCGTTCATATATGGCTACACCTTC
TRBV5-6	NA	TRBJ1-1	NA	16	CASSLVGSGVNTEAFF	TGTGCCAGCAGCTTGGTGGGCTCAGGGGTGAACACTGAAGCTTTCTTT
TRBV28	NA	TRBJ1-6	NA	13	CASSSRFDSPLHF	TGTGCCAGCAGTTCGAGGTTCGATTCACCCCTCCACTTT
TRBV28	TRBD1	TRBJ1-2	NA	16	CASSFRGNNRAYGYTF	TGTGCCAGCAGTTTCAGGGGGAATAACCGAGCCTATGGCTACACCTTC
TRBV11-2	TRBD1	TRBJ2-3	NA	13	CASSLPTGNTQYF	TGTGCCAGCAGCCTACCGACAGGGAATACGCAGTATTTT
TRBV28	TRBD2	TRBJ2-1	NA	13	CASGLAGVFEQFF	TGTGCCAGCGGACTAGCGGGAGTTTTTGAGCAGTTCTTC
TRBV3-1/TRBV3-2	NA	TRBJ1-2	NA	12	CASSQEGSGYTF	TGTGCCAGCAGCCAGGAAGGGAGTGGCTACACCTTC
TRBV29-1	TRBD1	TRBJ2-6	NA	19	CSVEVRETGAVFGANVLTF	TGCAGCGTTGAAGTTAGGGAGACAGGGGCGGTTTTTGGGGCCAACGTCCTGACTTTC
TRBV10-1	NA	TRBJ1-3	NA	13	CASSDGTGNTIYF	TGCGCCAGCAGCGACGGGACAGGAAACACCATATATTTT
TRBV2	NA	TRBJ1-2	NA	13	CASSERETYGYTF	TGTGCCAGCAGTGAAAGGGAGACCTATGGCTACACCTTC
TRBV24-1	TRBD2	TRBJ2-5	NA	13	CAIQAGAEETQYF	TGTGCCATACAAGCGGGGGCTGAGGAGACCCAGTACTTC
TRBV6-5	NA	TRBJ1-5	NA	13	CASSQGGGQPQHF	TGTGCCAGCAGCCAAGGGGGGGGTCAGCCCCAGCATTTT
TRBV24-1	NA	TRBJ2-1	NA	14	CATSDFSRGHEQFF	TGTGCCACCAGTGATTTTTCCAGGGGCCATGAGCAGTTCTTC
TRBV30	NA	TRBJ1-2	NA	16	CAWSVQRTASNYGYTF	TGTGCCTGGAGTGTACAGAGGACAGCCTCTAACTATGGCTACACCTTC
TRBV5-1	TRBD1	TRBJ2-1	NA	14	CASSLQGVTDEQFF	TGCGCCAGCAGCTTACAGGGGGTAACCGATGAGCAGTTCTTC
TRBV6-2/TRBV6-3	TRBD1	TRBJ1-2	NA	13	CASSLPGGYGYTF	TGTGCCAGCAGTCTTCCAGGGGGCTATGGCTACACCTTC
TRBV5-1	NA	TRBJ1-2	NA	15	CASSLEAGINYGYTF	TGCGCCAGCAGCTTGGAGGCAGGGATTAACTATGGCTACACCTTC
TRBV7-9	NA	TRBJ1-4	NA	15	CASSPPVRANEKLFF	TGTGCCAGCAGCCCACCCGTGAGGGCCAATGAAAAACTGTTTTTT
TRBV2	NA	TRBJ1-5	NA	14	CASSLQVGNQPQHF	TGTGCCAGCAGTCTACAGGTGGGAAATCAGCCCCAGCATTTT
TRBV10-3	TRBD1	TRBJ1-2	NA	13	CAIRDRGSDGYTF	TGTGCCATCAGGGACAGGGGTTCAGATGGCTACACCTTC
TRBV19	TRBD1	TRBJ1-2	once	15	CASSTSRGLDYGYTF	TGTGCCAGTAGTACCTCAAGGGGGCTCGACTATGGCTACACCTTC
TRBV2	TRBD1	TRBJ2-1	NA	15	CASRQGTYRGGEQFF	TGTGCCAGCAGACAGGGGACCTATAGAGGGGGCGAGCAGTTCTTC
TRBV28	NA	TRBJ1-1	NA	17	CASSPGEYPVDHTEAFF	TGTGCCAGCAGTCCCGGAGAGTATCCGGTAGATCACACTGAAGCTTTCTTT
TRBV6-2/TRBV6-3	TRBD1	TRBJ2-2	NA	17	CASSYGSRGLNTGELFF	TGTGCCAGCAGTTACGGTTCGAGGGGGCTCAACACCGGGGAGCTGTTTTTT
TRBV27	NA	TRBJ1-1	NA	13	CASSLGGGTEAFF	TGTGCCAGCAGTTTAGGGGGAGGGACTGAAGCTTTCTTT
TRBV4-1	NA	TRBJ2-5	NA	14	CASSPTGNQETQYF	TGCGCCAGCAGCCCGACAGGTAACCAAGAGACCCAGTACTTC
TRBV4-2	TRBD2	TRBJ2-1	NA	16	CASSQLAGNINNEQFF	TGTGCCAGCAGCCAGCTAGCGGGGAATATAAACAATGAGCAGTTCTTC
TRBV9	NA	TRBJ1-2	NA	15	CASSVGLGSIYGYTF	TGTGCCAGCAGCGTAGGGCTGGGGAGTATCTATGGCTACACCTTC
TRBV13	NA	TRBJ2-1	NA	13	CASSRSDGNEQFF	TGTGCCAGCAGCCGGTCAGACGGGAATGAGCAGTTCTTC
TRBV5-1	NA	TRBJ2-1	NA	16	CASSFVRAVLWNEQFF	TGCGCCAGCAGCTTTGTCAGGGCAGTCCTGTGGAATGAGCAGTTCTTC
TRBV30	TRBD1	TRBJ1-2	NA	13	CAWSEGTGDGYTF	TGTGCCTGGAGTGAAGGGACAGGGGATGGCTACACCTTC
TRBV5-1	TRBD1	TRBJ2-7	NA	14	CASSLVGQGGEQYF	TGCGCCAGCAGCTTGGTAGGACAGGGAGGCGAGCAGTACTTC
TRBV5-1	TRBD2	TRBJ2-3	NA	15	CASSLALAGTDTQYF	TGCGCCAGCAGCTTGGCGCTAGCGGGTACAGATACGCAGTATTTT
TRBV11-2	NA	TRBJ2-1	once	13	CASTWAAGSVQFF	TGTGCCAGCACCTGGGCGGCAGGGTCTGTGCAGTTCTTC
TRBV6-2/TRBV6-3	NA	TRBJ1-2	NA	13	CASSPSRQGGYTF	TGTGCCAGCAGTCCCTCCAGGCAAGGTGGCTACACCTTC
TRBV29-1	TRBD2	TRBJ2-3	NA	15	CSVGVTSGSEGTQYF	TGCAGCGTCGGAGTGACTAGCGGGAGCGAAGGTACGCAGTATTTT
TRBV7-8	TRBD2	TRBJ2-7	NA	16	CASSFIRAGGAYEQYF	TGTGCCAGCAGCTTTATCCGGGCGGGGGGGGCCTACGAGCAGTACTTC
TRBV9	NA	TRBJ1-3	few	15	CASSPRSFSGNTIYF	TGTGCCAGCAGCCCGAGATCCTTCTCTGGAAACACCATATATTTT
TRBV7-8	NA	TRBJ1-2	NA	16	CASSLPSQGSTYGYTF	TGTGCCAGCAGCTTACCCTCACAGGGATCCACCTATGGCTACACCTTC
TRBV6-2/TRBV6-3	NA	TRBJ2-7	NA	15	CASSNRRENPYEQYF	TGTGCCAGCAGCAACCGGCGGGAAAACCCCTACGAGCAGTACTTC
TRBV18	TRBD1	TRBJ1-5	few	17	CASSPQEGTGGNQPQHF	TGTGCCAGCTCACCACAAGAGGGGACAGGGGGCAATCAGCCCCAGCATTTT
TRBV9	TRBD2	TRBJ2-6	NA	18	CASSGRLAQYSGANVLTF	TGTGCCAGCAGCGGCCGACTAGCGCAATACTCTGGGGCCAACGTCCTGACTTTC
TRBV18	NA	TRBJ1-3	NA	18	CASSPLSPAGRPGNTIYF	TGTGCCAGCTCACCCCTTTCACCGGCAGGTCGCCCTGGAAACACCATATATTTT
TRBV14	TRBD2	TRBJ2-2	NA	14	CASSGTSFIGELFF	TGTGCCAGCAGCGGGACTAGCTTCATCGGGGAGCTGTTTTTT
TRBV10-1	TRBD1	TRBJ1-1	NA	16	CASSETGTGRDTEAFF	TGCGCCAGCAGTGAAACGGGGACAGGACGGGACACTGAAGCTTTCTTT
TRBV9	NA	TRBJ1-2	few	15	CASSVESFGAYGYTF	TGTGCCAGCAGCGTAGAATCTTTCGGAGCGTATGGCTACACCTTC
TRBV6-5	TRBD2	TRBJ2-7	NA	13	CASSRGSPGEQYF	TGTGCCAGCAGCCGCGGGAGCCCGGGTGAGCAGTACTTC
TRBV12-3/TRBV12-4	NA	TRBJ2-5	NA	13	CASRPGGQETQYF	TGTGCCAGCAGGCCCGGGGGCCAAGAGACCCAGTACTTC
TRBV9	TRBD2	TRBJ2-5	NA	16	CASSVEGGTSLETQYF	TGTGCCAGCAGCGTAGAGGGGGGGACTAGCCTGGAGACCCAGTACTTC